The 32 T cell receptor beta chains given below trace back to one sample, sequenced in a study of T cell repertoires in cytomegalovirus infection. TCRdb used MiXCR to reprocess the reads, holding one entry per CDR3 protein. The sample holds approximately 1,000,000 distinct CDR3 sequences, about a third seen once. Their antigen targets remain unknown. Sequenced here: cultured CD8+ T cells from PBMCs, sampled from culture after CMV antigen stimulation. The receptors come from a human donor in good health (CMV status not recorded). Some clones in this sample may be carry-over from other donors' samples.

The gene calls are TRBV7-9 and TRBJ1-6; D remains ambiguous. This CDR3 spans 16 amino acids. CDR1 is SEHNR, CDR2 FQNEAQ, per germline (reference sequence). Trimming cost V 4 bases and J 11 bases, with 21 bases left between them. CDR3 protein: CASSSSIQPLFAPLHF. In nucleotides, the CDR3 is TGTGCCAGCAGCTCGAGTATACAGCCTCTATTCGCACCCCTCCACTTT. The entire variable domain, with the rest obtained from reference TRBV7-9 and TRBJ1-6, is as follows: DTGVSQNPRHKITKRGQNVTFRCDPISEHNRLYWYRQTLGQGPEFLTYFQNEAQLEKSRLLSDRFSAERPKGSFSTLEIQRTEQGDSAMYLCASSSSIQPLFAPLHFGNGTRLTVT.

This CDR3 is CASSGPGPYNEQFF. The DNA of the CDR3 is TGTGCCAGCAGTGGTCCGGGGCCCTACAATGAGCAGTTCTTC. The rearrangement uses TRBV28 and TRBJ2-1; D is perhaps TRBD1 or TRBD2 (5 bases each). CDR3 length equals 14 residues. V lost 5 bases and J lost 2, with 10 bases in between. Germline V lookup: CDR1 MDHEN, CDR2 SYDVKM.

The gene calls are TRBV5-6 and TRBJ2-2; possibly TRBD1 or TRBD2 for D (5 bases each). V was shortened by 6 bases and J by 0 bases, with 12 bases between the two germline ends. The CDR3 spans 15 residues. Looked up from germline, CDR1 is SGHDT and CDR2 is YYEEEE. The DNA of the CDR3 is TGTGCCAGCACCGTAGGGACCACGAACACCGGGGAGCTGTTTTTT. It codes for CASTVGTTNTGELFF.

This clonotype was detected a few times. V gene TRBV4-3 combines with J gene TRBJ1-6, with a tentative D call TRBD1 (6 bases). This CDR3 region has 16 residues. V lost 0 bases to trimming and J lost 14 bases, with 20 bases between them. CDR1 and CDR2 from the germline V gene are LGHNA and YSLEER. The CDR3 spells CASSQDRDTGRVTLHF. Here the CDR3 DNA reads TGCGCCAGCAGCCAAGATCGGGACACCGGTCGTGTGACCCTCCACTTT.

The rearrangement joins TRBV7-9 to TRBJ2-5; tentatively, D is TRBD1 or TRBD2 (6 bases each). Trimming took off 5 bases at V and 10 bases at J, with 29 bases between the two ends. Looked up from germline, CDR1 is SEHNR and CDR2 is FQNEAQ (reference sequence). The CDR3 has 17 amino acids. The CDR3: CASSPSAGRQAGTNQYF. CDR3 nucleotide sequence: TGTGCCAGCAGCCCCTCTGCGGGAAGACAGGCAGGCACGAACCAGTACTTC.

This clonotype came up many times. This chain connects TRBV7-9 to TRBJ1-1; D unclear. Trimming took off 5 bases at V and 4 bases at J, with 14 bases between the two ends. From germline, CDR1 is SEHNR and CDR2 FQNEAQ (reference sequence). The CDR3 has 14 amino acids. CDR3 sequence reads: CASSLRKGRTEAFF. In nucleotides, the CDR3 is TGTGCCAGCAGCCTTCGGAAAGGTCGCACTGAAGCTTTCTTT.

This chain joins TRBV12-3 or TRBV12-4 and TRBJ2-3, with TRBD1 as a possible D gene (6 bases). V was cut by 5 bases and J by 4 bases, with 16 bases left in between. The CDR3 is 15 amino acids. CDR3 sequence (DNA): TGTGCCAGCAGTCTTCAAATACAGGGAGCAGATACGCAGTATTTT. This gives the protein CASSLQIQGADTQYF.

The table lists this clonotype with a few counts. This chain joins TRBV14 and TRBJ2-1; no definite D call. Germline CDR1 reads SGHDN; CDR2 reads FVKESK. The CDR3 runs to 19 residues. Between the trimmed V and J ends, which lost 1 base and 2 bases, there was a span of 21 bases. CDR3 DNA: TGTGCCAGCAGCCAAGGAAAGGGTAGTGGTTGGAACCCCTACAATGAGCAGTTCTTC. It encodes CASSQGKGSGWNPYNEQFF.

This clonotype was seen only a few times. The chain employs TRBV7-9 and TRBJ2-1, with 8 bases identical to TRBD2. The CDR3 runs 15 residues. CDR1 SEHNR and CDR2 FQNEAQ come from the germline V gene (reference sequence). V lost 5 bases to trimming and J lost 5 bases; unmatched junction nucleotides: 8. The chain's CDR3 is CASSDGTRGDNEQFF. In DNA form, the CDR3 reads TGTGCCAGCAGCGACGGGACTAGGGGGGACAATGAGCAGTTCTTC.

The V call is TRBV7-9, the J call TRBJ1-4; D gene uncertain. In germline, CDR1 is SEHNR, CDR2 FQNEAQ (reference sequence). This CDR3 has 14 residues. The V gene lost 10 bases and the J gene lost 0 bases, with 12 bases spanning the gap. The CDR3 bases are TGTGCCATCGATGACGCCGCAACTAATGAAAAACTGTTTTTT. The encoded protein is CAIDDAATNEKLFF.

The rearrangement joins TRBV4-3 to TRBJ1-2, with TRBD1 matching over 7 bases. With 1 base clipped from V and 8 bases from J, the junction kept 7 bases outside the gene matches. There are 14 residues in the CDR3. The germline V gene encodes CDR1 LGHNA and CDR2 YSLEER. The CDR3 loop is CASSQVYRGRGYTF. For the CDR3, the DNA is TGCGCCAGCAGCCAAGTTTACAGGGGACGAGGCTACACCTTC.

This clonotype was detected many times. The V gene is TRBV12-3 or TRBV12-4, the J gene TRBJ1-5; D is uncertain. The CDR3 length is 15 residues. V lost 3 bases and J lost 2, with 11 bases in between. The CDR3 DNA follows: TGTGCCAGCAGTTTGGCTATTTATGGCAATCAGCCCCAGCATTTT. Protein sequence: CASSLAIYGNQPQHF.

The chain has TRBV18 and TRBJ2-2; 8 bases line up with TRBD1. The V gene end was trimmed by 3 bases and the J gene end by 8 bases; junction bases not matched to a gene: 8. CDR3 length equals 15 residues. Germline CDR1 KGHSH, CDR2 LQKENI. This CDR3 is CASSPWNRGTGELFF. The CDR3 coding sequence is TGTGCCAGCTCACCGTGGAACAGGGGGACAGGGGAGCTGTTTTTT.

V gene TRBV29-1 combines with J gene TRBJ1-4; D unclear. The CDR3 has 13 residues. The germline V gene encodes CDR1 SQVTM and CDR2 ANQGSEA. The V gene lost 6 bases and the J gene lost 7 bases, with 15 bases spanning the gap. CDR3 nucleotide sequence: TGCAGCGTGAGCATGGGCGTGGGTGAAAAACTGTTTTTT. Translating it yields CSVSMGVGEKLFF. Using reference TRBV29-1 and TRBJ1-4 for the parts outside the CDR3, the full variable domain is SAVISQKPSRDICQRGTSLTIQCQVDSQVTMMFWYRQQPGQSLTLIATANQGSEATYESGFVIDKFPISRPNLTFSTLTVSNMSPEDSSIYLCSVSMGVGEKLFFGSGTQLSVL.

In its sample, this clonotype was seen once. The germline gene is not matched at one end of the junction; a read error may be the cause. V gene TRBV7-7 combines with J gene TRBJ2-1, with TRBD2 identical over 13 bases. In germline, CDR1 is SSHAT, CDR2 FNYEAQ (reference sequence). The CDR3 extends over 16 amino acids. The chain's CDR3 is CASSSFGLAGDNEQFF. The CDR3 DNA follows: TGTGCTAGCAGCTCATTTGGACTAGCGGGGGACAATGAGCAGTTCTTC.

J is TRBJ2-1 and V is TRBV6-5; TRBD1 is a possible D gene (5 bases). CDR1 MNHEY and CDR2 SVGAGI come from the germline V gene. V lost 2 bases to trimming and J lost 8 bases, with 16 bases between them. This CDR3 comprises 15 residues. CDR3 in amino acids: CASSYAGFGHYEQFF. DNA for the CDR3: TGTGCCAGCAGTTACGCCGGGTTCGGACACTATGAGCAGTTCTTC.

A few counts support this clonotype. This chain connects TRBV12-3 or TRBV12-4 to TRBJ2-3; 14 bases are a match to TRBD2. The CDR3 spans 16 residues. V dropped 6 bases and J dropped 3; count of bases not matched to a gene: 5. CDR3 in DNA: TGTGCCAGCAGGAGACTAGCGGGGGGGCTGACAGATACGCAGTATTTT. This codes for CASRRLAGGLTDTQYF.

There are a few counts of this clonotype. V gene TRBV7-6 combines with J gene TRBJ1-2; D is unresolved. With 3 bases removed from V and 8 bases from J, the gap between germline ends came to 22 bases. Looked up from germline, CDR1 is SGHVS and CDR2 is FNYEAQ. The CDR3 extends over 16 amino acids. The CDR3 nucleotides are TGTGCCAGCAGCTTGGGCGGGCGCCTCTCCCTTTTAGGCTACACCTTC. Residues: CASSLGGRLSLLGYTF.

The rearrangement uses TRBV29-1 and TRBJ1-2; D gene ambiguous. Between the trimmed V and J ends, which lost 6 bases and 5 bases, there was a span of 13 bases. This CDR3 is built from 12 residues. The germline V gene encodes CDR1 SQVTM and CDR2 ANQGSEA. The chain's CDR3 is CSVPERFYGYTF. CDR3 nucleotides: TGCAGCGTCCCCGAACGGTTTTATGGCTACACCTTC.

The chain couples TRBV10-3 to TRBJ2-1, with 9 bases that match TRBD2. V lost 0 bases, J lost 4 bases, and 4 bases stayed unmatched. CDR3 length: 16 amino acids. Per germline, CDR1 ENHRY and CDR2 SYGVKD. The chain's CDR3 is CAISESGLAGYNEQFF. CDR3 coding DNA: TGTGCCATCAGTGAGTCCGGGCTAGCGGGATACAATGAGCAGTTCTTC.

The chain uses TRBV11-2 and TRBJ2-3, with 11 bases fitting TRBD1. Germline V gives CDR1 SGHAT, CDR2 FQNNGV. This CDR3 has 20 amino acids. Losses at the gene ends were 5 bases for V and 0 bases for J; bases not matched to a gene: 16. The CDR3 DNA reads TGTGCCAGCAGCAACCGCCCGGGGACAGGGGGTTCGGTTAGCACAGATACGCAGTATTTT. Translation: CASSNRPGTGGSVSTDTQYF.

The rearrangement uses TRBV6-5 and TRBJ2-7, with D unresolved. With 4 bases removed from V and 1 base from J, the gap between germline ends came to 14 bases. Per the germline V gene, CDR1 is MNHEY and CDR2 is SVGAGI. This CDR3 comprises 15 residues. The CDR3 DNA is TGTGCCAGCAGTTCAGCTCCTTATGGGTCCTACGAGCAGTACGTC. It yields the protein CASSSAPYGSYEQYV.

CDR3 nucleotide sequence: TGTGCCAGCAGCTTCCCGGCAGCGGCTATGGGGGGCACTGAAGCTTTCTTT. Protein: CASSFPAAAMGGTEAFF. The rearrangement uses TRBV7-2 and TRBJ1-1, with D perhaps matching TRBD1 (5 bases). Germline V CDR1 and CDR2: SGHTA, FQGNSA. This CDR3 region has 17 residues. Trimming removed 3 bases from V and 4 bases from J, with 21 bases in between. The full variable domain, with the rest looked up from reference TRBV7-2 and TRBJ1-1, is GAGVSQSPSNKVTEKGKDVELRCDPISGHTALYWYRQSLGQGLEFLIYFQGNSAPDKSGLPSDRFSAERTGGSVSTLTIQRTQQEDSAVYLCASSFPAAAMGGTEAFFGQGTRLTVV.

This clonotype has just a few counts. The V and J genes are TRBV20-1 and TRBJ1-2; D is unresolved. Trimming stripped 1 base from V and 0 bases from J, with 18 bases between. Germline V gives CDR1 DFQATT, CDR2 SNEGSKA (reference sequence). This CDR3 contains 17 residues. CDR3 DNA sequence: TGCAGTGCTAGAGTCATGGCCGTGGATCTTCCTAACTATGGCTACACCTTC. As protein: CSARVMAVDLPNYGYTF.

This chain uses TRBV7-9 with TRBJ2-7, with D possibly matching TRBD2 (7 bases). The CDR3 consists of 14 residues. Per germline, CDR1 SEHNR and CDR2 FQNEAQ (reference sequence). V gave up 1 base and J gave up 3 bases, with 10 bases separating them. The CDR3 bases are TGTGCCAGCAGCTTAGAGGGGGGGATCTACGAGCAGTACTTC. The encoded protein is CASSLEGGIYEQYF.

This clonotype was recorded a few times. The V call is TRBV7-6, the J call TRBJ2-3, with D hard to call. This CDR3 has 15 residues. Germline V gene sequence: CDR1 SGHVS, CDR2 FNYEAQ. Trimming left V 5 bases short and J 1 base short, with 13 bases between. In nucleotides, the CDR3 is TGTGCCAGCAGCGAACGAGTCTCTGGCACAGATACGCAGTATTTT. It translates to CASSERVSGTDTQYF.

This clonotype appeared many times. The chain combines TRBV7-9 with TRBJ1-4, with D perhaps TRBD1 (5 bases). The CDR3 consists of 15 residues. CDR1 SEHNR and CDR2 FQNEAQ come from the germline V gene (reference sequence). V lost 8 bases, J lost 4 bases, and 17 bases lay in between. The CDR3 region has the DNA TGTGCCAGCCACCTGGCTGAGGACATTAATGAAAAACTGTTTTTT. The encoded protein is CASHLAEDINEKLFF.

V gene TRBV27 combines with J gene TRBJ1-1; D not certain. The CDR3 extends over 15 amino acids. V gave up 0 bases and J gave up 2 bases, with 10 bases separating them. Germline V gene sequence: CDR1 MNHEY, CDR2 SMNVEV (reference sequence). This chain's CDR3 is CASSLSRYDNTEAFF. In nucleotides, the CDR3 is TGTGCCAGCAGTTTATCTCGGTACGACAACACTGAAGCTTTCTTT.

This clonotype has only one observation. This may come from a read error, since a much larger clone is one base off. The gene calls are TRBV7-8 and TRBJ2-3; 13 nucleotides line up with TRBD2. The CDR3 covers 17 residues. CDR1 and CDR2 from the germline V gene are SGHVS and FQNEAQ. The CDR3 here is CVSSLELAGGETDTQYF. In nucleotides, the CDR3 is TGTGTCAGCAGCTTAGAACTAGCGGGGGGGGAGACAGATACGCAGTATTTT.

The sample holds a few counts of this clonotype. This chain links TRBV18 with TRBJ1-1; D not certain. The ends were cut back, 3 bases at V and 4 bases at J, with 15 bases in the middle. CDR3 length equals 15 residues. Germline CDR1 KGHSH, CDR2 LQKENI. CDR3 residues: CASSPDGVLPTEAFF. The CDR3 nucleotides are TGTGCCAGCTCACCCGATGGGGTTTTACCCACTGAAGCTTTCTTT.

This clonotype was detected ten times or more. In DNA, the CDR3 is TGTGCCAGCAGCCCCGATGGGGGGGGGTACCAAGAGACCCAGTACTTC. It specifies CASSPDGGGYQETQYF. V is TRBV7-6 and J is TRBJ2-5, with TRBD2 identical over 7 bases. Germline lookup yields CDR1 SGHVS and CDR2 FNYEAQ. The CDR3 is made up of 16 amino acids. J lost 0 bases, V lost 5 bases, and 9 bases had no gene match.

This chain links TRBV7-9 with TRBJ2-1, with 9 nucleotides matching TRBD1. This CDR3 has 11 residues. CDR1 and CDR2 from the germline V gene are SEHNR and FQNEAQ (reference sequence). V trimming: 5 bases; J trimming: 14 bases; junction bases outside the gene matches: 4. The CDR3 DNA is TGTGCCAGCAGCACCGGGACAGGGAAGTTCTTC. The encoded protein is CASSTGTGKFF.